This is a list of T cell receptor beta chains from one sample in a study of OX40 agonist ivuxolimab in advanced cancers. Assay: immunoSEQ multiplex PCR; the TCRdb copy retains only in-frame clones and omits some. This sample has 65,000 to 80,000 clones, with 87% found just once. The sequencing here drew on CD4+ or CD8+ T cells sorted from blood, taken in a trial of the OX40 agonist ivuxolimab. Receptors were obtained from an adult with an advanced solid tumor such as melanoma, head and neck, liver or kidney cancer. Both conserved end residues are part of each CDR3. Rows may omit the clone size; those that give it use once, few, many or a size class.

abundance	v_gene	CDR3aa
.	TRBV29-1	CSVEGLGGGGYTF
.	TRBV6-5	CASSYGETQYF
.	TRBV19	CASSPDGGRAWETQYF
.	TRBV5-1	CASSNRQGNYYGYTF
.	TRBV6-1	CASSAIQGITGYTF
few	TRBV19	CASSITSIANYGYTF
.	TRBV19	CATGTSGPYNEQFF
.	TRBV7-9	CASSLDQGAATQYF
.	TRBV19	CASSTQGSGGPREQYF
.	TRBV7-2	CASSLGGRPDYGYTF
.	TRBV6-5	CASSYGGRVTEAFF
.	TRBV9	CASSVGEGNTIYF
few	TRBV21-1	CASSLGQSYNYEQYF
.	TRBV5-1	CASKGDGNTIYF
.	TRBV7-9	CASSPQGRGTEAFF
few	TRBV19	CASSLNLGRAAYNEQFF
.	TRBV7-9	CASSLTGGESRGYTF
.	TRBV18	CASSPPTGTYEQYF
.	TRBV5-1	CASDRDGTGELFF
.	TRBV28	CASSDGGVYF
.	TRBV7-9	CASRQGRNTEAFF
.	TRBV18	CASSLGRVEQFF
.	TRBV11-2	CASSLDQGTSGRQYF
.	TRBV27	CASSLSYSQGRHGYTF
.	TRBV7-3	CASSLMGALGTDTQYF
once	TRBV19	CASQGGGSGNTIYF